These T cell receptor beta chains were read from a single sample in a study of breast tumors, draining lymph nodes, adjacent tissues. TCRdb re-derived calls from the multiplex PCR reads in MiXCR, one entry per CDR3 protein. This table has about 180,000 distinct CDR3 sequences, about 30% appearing once. The sequenced sample was axillary lymph node tissue. The receptors derive from a female donor with breast cancer. Some clones in this sample may be carry-over from other donors' samples. Each CDR3 is given without its conserved first and last residue.

V gene: TRBV11-2
CDR3 protein: ASSPILGRKAAPNSPLH

V gene: TRBV9
CDR3 protein: ASSAQRATNEKPF

V gene: TRBV3-1
CDR3 protein: ASSQVETEQF

V gene: TRBV15
CDR3 protein: ATSSPGDDYGYT

V gene: TRBV12-3/TRBV12-4
CDR3 protein: ASSIPQGVFTEAF

V gene: TRBV19
CDR3 protein: ASTETGSNVLT

V gene: TRBV29-1
CDR3 protein: SSFVGQGWYEQY

V gene: TRBV12-3/TRBV12-4
CDR3 protein: ASTDGTGDAEQY

V gene: TRBV7-2
CDR3 protein: ASSLNREGYEQY

V gene: TRBV9
CDR3 protein: ASSVVGERTDTQY

V gene: TRBV30
CDR3 protein: AWSVRQVAF

V gene: TRBV7-2
CDR3 protein: ASSFVGASGANVLT

V gene: TRBV20-1
CDR3 protein: SARHKGIDTQY

V gene: TRBV30
CDR3 protein: AWSRGYSTDTQY

V gene: TRBV4-1
CDR3 protein: ASSRIGGGTDTQY

V gene: TRBV5-1
CDR3 protein: ASSYPGLAGVTDTQY

V gene: TRBV29-1
CDR3 protein: SVEKLATNEKLF

V gene: TRBV28
CDR3 protein: ASNTPGQGQETQY

V gene: TRBV30
CDR3 protein: AWSIPGTSGRETQY

V gene: TRBV9
CDR3 protein: ASSQGGSSYNEQY

V gene: TRBV15
CDR3 protein: VTSRGGPETQY

V gene: TRBV4-2
CDR3 protein: ASSQGTSGRAFVDEQF

V gene: TRBV11-2
CDR3 protein: ASSLSTLQNTEAF

V gene: TRBV6-5
CDR3 protein: ASSYSTAEQY

V gene: TRBV5-8
CDR3 protein: ASSLTGGNTGELF

V gene: TRBV19
CDR3 protein: ASSDSGGAGADTQY

V gene: TRBV19
CDR3 protein: ASSIVGAQSYEQY

V gene: TRBV7-9
CDR3 protein: ASSPQLDTQY